This T cell receptor beta chain appears in the sequencing data of a study of human versus mouse CDR3 diversity and MHC coevolution. Findings and caveats of the study: Among all groups, two of three human donors showed least clonal inequality. iCHAO1 estimated the human TCR beta repertoire at roughly 1.5 million clonotypes.

As regards this clone: Its target is unknown.

Per germline, CDR1 LNHDA and CDR2 SQIVND (reference sequence). This CDR3 is built from 12 residues. Trimming removed 4 bases from V and 5 bases from J, with 9 bases in between. Sorting isolated naive CD4 T cells lacking CD45RO and expressing CD62L. The table came from immunoSEQ multiplex PCR; TCRdb's copy has only in-frame clones and leaves some out. The sample records tens of thousands of clones, roughly 90% being singletons. Sequencing input: naive CD4+ T cells from blood. Subset reported: CD45RO-negative CD62L-positive naive CD4 T cells. The chain links TRBV19 to TRBJ2-7, with D possibly TRBD1 on 6 matching bases. The source is a person aged 30-69 years in good health. The CDR3 protein is CASSNRVDEQYF. The CDR3 DNA is TGTGCCAGTAGTAACAGGGTTGACGAGCAGTACTTC.